This T cell receptor beta chain was profiled in a study of cytomegalovirus exposure and HLA in healthy donors. Looking at the study overall: From donors who were HLA-typed, an early data release held 75 million to 85 million unique TCRs. The study, taken as a whole, reports: There were a few CMV-associated chains whose specificity for CMV antigens was confirmed in vitro.

The germline CDR1 and CDR2 sequences are LGHNA and YNFKEQ. V dropped 0 bases and J dropped 6; count of bases not matched to a gene: 8. The CDR3 length is 16 residues. PCR used 60 Vbeta primers and 13 Jbeta primers. TCRdb's copy holds only in-frame clones and misses some; the assay was immunoSEQ multiplex PCR. The profile shows around 55,000 clones, 60% to 80% of them singletons. With respect to this clone: The antigen is undetermined.

The gene calls are TRBV4-2 and TRBJ1-1, with TRBD1 matching 9 bases. This TCR was sampled from a female donor in good health and CMV-seronegative. Material: PBMCs. The CDR3 sequence: CASSQEGTGRGAEAFF. The CDR3 nucleotides read TGTGCCAGCAGCCAAGAAGGGACAGGGAGGGGGGCTGAAGCTTTCTTT.